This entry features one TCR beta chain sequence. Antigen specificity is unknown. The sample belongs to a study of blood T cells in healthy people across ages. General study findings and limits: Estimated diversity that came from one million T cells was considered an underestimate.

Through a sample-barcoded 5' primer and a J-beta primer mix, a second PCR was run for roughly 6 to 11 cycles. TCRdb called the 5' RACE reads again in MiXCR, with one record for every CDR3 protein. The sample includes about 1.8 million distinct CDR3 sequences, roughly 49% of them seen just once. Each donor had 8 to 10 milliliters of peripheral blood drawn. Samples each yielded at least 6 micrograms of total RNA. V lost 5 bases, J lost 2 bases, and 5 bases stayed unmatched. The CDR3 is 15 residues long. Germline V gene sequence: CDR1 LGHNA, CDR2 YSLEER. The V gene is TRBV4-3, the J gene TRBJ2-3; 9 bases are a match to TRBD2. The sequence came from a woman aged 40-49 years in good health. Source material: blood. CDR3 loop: CASSLAGAVTDTQYF. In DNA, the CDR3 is TGCGCCAGCAGCTTAGCGGGGGCGGTCACAGATACGCAGTATTTT.